This T cell receptor (beta chain) was sequenced in a study of blood T cell repertoires in COVID-19. Study details: Some COVID-19 samples were acute and others convalescent; all came from the United States, Italy and Spain. Nucleic acid was either cDNA or gDNA, and it came from T cells, B-cell-depleted T cells, or PBMCs.

The CDR3 has 13 residues. Germline values: CDR1 LGHNA, CDR2 YNFKEQ. V was cut by 1 base and J by 6 bases, with 8 bases left in between. All enrollees were about 18 to 89 years old and from 20 to 25 US areas. Categorization into cohorts depended on clinical history that participants reported. Sequencing was performed with immunoSEQ multiplex PCR; in TCRdb, only in-frame clones are kept and a portion is missing. This table has about 150,000 clones, roughly 87% appearing once. The chain is built from TRBV4-2 and TRBJ2-3; TRBD1 is a possible D gene (6 bases). The receptor was isolated from a woman aged 40 to 50 who had been exposed to COVID-19. Sequencing input: PBMCs or T cells enriched from blood (not recorded which). The CDR3: CASSQAGDDTQYF. The CDR3 nucleotides read TGTGCCAGCAGCCAAGCAGGGGACGATACGCAGTATTTT.